The 23 T cell receptor beta chains given below trace back to one sample, sequenced in a study of early T cells in non-severe SARS-CoV-2 infection. TCRdb reprocessed the 5' RACE reads with MiXCR, giving one entry per CDR3 protein. The repertoire holds about 64,000 distinct CDR3 sequences, with 4% to 5.5% as singletons. Material: whole blood. The receptors derive from an adult who was a healthcare worker with PCR-confirmed SARS-CoV-2 infection or an uninfected control (not recorded which).

This clonotype has at least ten counts. V is TRBV6-2 or TRBV6-3 and J is TRBJ2-2, with TRBD2 matching 9 bases. CDR3 size: 17 residues. Trimming removed 0 bases from V and 4 bases from J; junction bases left unmatched: 6. Germline values: CDR1 MNHEY, CDR2 SVGEGT. CDR3 in DNA: TGTGCCAGCAGTTACTCGAGGGTAGCGGGGGTCACCGGGGAGCTGTTTTTT. It is translated as CASSYSRVAGVTGELFF.

Many counts were recorded for this clonotype. The V and J genes are TRBV11-2 and TRBJ2-3; D not resolved. The CDR3 runs to 13 residues. Germline loops: CDR1 SGHAT, CDR2 FQNNGV. Trimming stripped 6 bases from V and 1 base from J, with 8 bases between. CDR3: CASRSKGTDTQYF. CDR3 DNA sequence: TGTGCCAGCAGGTCTAAGGGCACAGATACGCAGTATTTT.

This clonotype was picked up many times. The chain uses TRBV7-9 and TRBJ1-1; no definite D call. The CDR3 runs to 14 residues. V lost 6 bases and J lost 5, with 16 bases in between. Germline V gene data show CDR1 as SEHNR and CDR2 as FQNEAQ (reference sequence). For the CDR3, the DNA is TGTGCCAGCAGGAAACCCGGTGGGGAGACTGAAGCTTTCTTT. Its translation: CASRKPGGETEAFF.

The sample holds many counts of this clonotype. The CDR3 coding sequence is TGCGCCAGCAGCTTCCAGGGACAGGGTCCCTACGAGCAGTACTTC. It specifies CASSFQGQGPYEQYF. This chain joins TRBV5-1 and TRBJ2-7, with 9 bases lining up with TRBD1. Germline CDR1 reads SGHRS; CDR2 reads YFSETQ. The length of the CDR3 is 15 residues. The junction had 5 bases not matched to a gene; V was cut back by 2 bases and J by 2 bases.

This clonotype was counted ten times or more. V gene TRBV6-1 combines with J gene TRBJ2-3; TRBD1 matches at 9 bases. CDR3 length: 15 amino acids. V gave up 6 bases and J gave up 5 bases; unmatched junction bases: 9. CDR1 and CDR2 from the germline V gene are MNHNS and SASEGT. The CDR3 region is CASRGSGTGKDTQYF. CDR3 nucleotide sequence: TGTGCCAGCAGGGGATCCGGGACAGGGAAAGATACGCAGTATTTT.

The table lists this clonotype with a few counts. The V gene is TRBV29-1, the J gene TRBJ2-7, with unresolved D. The CDR3 covers 13 residues. The ends were cut back, 4 bases at V and 1 base at J, with 11 bases in the middle. Germline V gene lookup returns CDR1 SQVTM and CDR2 ANQGSEA. CDR3 loop: CSVGGRQSYEQYF. CDR3 DNA: TGCAGCGTTGGGGGTCGGCAGTCCTACGAGCAGTACTTC.

The sample holds a few counts of this clonotype. V gene TRBV19 combines with J gene TRBJ2-3; no firm D call. This CDR3 is built from 17 residues. Trimming removed 0 bases at V and 4 bases at J, with 17 bases between. The germline CDR1 and CDR2 sequences are LNHDA and SQIVND (reference sequence). The CDR3: CASSIDLVWLAADTQYF. The CDR3 nucleotides are TGTGCCAGTAGTATAGATCTAGTTTGGCTCGCCGCAGATACGCAGTATTTT.

This clonotype was counted ten times or more. CDR3 DNA: TGCGCCAGCAGCCAAGTCGGGACTAGTAATGAGCAGTTCTTC. It codes for CASSQVGTSNEQFF. V and J are TRBV4-3 and TRBJ2-1, with 8 bases aligning to TRBD2. Germline V CDR1 and CDR2: LGHNA, YSLEER. The CDR3 consists of 14 residues. V lost 1 base to trimming and J lost 7 bases; unmatched junction nucleotides: 3.

This clonotype appeared a few times. V is TRBV6-1 and J is TRBJ2-2; D is unresolved. CDR1 and CDR2 from the germline V gene are MNHNS and SASEGT. Trimming pared 4 bases from V and 4 bases from J, leaving 10 bases between. The length of the CDR3 is 14 residues. CDR3 protein: CASSVRPLTGELFF. In DNA form, the CDR3 reads TGTGCCAGCAGTGTTCGGCCCCTCACCGGGGAGCTGTTTTTT.

This clonotype was picked up many times. The rearrangement joins TRBV27 to TRBJ2-7; no definite D call. The V and J ends lost 8 bases and 1 base respectively, with 9 bases between them. Germline V gene data show CDR1 as MNHEY and CDR2 as SMNVEV (reference sequence). CDR3 length: 12 amino acids. The DNA for the CDR3 is TGTGCCAGCTCCGACGGATCCTACGAGCAGTACTTC. Translated: CASSDGSYEQYF.

This clonotype showed up just a few times. The V and J genes are TRBV20-1 and TRBJ2-7; no firm D call. This CDR3 comprises 14 residues. With 5 bases removed from V and 0 bases from J, the gap between germline ends came to 14 bases. CDR1 and CDR2 from the germline V gene are DFQATT and SNEGSKA (reference sequence). The CDR3 sequence is CSAPPTFSSYEQYF. CDR3 in DNA: TGCAGTGCTCCTCCGACCTTTAGCTCCTACGAGCAGTACTTC.

This clonotype has at least ten counts. The V call is TRBV18, the J call TRBJ2-7; weak D call: TRBD1 (5 bases). This CDR3 spans 14 amino acids. V was trimmed by 6 bases and J by 3 bases, leaving 15 bases between them. The germline V gene has CDR1 KGHSH and CDR2 LQKENI. CDR3 bases: TGTGCCAGCTCCACGCCCCGGACACTCTACGAGCAGTACTTC. It is translated as CASSTPRTLYEQYF. Variable domain in full (rest from reference TRBV18 and TRBJ2-7): NAGVMQNPRHLVRRRGQEARLRCSPMKGHSHVYWYRQLPEEGLKFMVYLQKENIIDESGMPKERFSAEFPKEGPSILRIQQVVRGDSAAYFCASSTPRTLYEQYFGPGTRLTVT.

This clonotype showed up many times. This chain uses TRBV7-6 with TRBJ1-2; no firm D call. Per germline, CDR1 SGHVS and CDR2 FNYEAQ. CDR3 size: 14 residues. Trimming left V 2 bases short and J 6 bases short, with 13 bases between. The CDR3 DNA reads as TGTGCCAGCAGCTTAACCGGGCAAGGAAATGGCTACACCTTC. Its protein is CASSLTGQGNGYTF.

This clonotype was recorded many times. The chain carries TRBV5-1 and TRBJ2-1; the match to TRBD1 covers 8 bases. V lost 4 bases, J lost 6 bases, and 9 bases stayed unmatched. The CDR3 is made up of 15 amino acids. Per germline, CDR1 SGHRS and CDR2 YFSETQ. As DNA, the CDR3 is TGCGCCAGCAGCCTAGGACAGGGTTTCTTCAATGAGCAGTTCTTC. Translation gives CASSLGQGFFNEQFF.

This clonotype was counted a few times. The rearrangement uses TRBV4-2 and TRBJ2-7; 10 bases match TRBD1. The CDR3 runs 15 residues. The ends lost 1 base at V and 0 bases at J; junction bases unmatched: 0. Germline V gene data show CDR1 as LGHNA and CDR2 as YNFKEQ. The CDR3 loop reads CASSQGTGGSYEQYF. For the CDR3, the DNA is TGTGCCAGCAGCCAAGGGACAGGGGGCTCCTACGAGCAGTACTTC.

In its sample, this clonotype was seen a few times. This chain uses TRBV5-1 with TRBJ2-1; TRBD2 matches 8 bases. CDR3 size: 15 residues. In germline, CDR1 is SGHRS, CDR2 YFSETQ. The V gene end was trimmed by 0 bases and the J gene end by 5 bases; junction bases not matched to a gene: 4. This chain's CDR3 is CASSLVLAANNEQFF. In DNA form, the CDR3 reads TGCGCCAGCAGCTTGGTACTAGCGGCTAACAATGAGCAGTTCTTC.

Only a few counts were recorded for this clonotype. The J gene is TRBJ2-7, the V gene TRBV3-1; the D call may be TRBD1 or TRBD2 (5 bases each). The V gene's germline CDR1 is LGHDT and CDR2 YNNKEL (reference sequence). V lost 4 bases, J lost 1 base, and 20 bases lay in between. This CDR3 region has 17 residues. CDR3 residues: CASSPMLIRDRSYEQYF. The CDR3 DNA reads TGTGCCAGCAGCCCAATGCTAATCCGGGACCGATCCTACGAGCAGTACTTC.

There are many counts of this clonotype. The chain carries TRBV29-1 and TRBJ1-2; D unclear. Per the germline V gene, CDR1 is SQVTM and CDR2 is ANQGSEA. Deletions cut 7 bases from V and 5 bases from J, with 14 bases between. The CDR3 extends over 12 amino acids. The CDR3 region has the DNA TGCAGCGCAGAAACATATGAGTATGGCTACACCTTC. Translated: CSAETYEYGYTF.

This clonotype was found a few times. This chain links TRBV7-8 with TRBJ1-6; tentative D call: TRBD1 (6 bases). The V end lost 5 bases, the J end lost 7 bases, and 12 bases lay between the germline ends. Germline CDR1 and CDR2: SGHVS and FQNEAQ. The CDR3 loop spans 14 amino acids. CDR3: CASSPGGLNSPLHF. CDR3 DNA: TGTGCCAGCAGCCCTGGGGGGCTGAATTCACCCCTCCACTTT.

This clonotype has at least ten counts. CDR3 nucleotide sequence: TGTGCCAGCAGTCCCTGGGGGGTTAACAACAATGAGCAGTTCTTC. Its translation is CASSPWGVNNNEQFF. This chain uses TRBV7-6 with TRBJ2-1; D might be TRBD2 (6 bases). The germline V gene has CDR1 SGHVS and CDR2 FNYEAQ. The CDR3 is 15 amino acids. With 6 bases removed from V and 5 bases from J, the gap between germline ends came to 17 bases.

The table lists this clonotype with a few counts. This chain uses TRBV19 with TRBJ2-3, with D possibly TRBD1 on 5 matching bases. Per the germline V gene, CDR1 is LNHDA and CDR2 is SQIVND (reference sequence). Trimming removed 2 bases from V and 0 bases from J, with 9 bases in between. CDR3 length equals 15 residues. CDR3 in DNA: TGTGCCAGTAGTATATGGCAGGGCAGCACAGATACGCAGTATTTT. Encoded protein: CASSIWQGSTDTQYF.

The sample holds many counts of this clonotype. The rearrangement joins TRBV6-2 or TRBV6-3 to TRBJ2-1, with D unclear. V was shortened by 8 bases and J by 0 bases, with 11 bases between the two germline ends. The germline CDR1 and CDR2 sequences are MNHEY and SVGEGT. The CDR3 has 14 amino acids. This CDR3 reads CASLPGVSYNEQFF. For the CDR3, the DNA is TGTGCCAGCCTTCCAGGTGTCTCCTACAATGAGCAGTTCTTC.

The table lists this clonotype with many counts. The V gene is TRBV24-1, the J gene TRBJ1-5; D is undetermined. The CDR3 totals 14 residues. Trimming took off 4 bases at V and 6 bases at J, with 12 bases between the two ends. The germline V gene has CDR1 KGHDR and CDR2 SFDVKD. CDR3 nucleotides: TGTGCCACCAGTGAGAAGGGTTTGGGTCAGCCCCAGCATTTT. It yields the protein CATSEKGLGQPQHF.